This is a list of T cell receptor beta chains from one sample in a study of T cells in localized non-small cell lung cancer. The protocol was immunoSEQ multiplex PCR, while the TCRdb copy is restricted to in-frame clones and leaves out a portion. Of 100,000 to 150,000 clones listed, around 89% are singletons. The sample consisted of peripheral blood, taken before any cancer treatment. These receptors were collected from a female donor of 60 years or more with stage I lung adenocarcinoma. The CDR3 runs from the conserved cysteine through the conserved F or W. The D gene is left open where the match is weak. Rows may omit the clone size; those that give it use once, few, many or a size class.

d_gene	j_gene	abundance	len	v_gene	CDR3aa	CDR3nt
-	TRBJ2-2	-	15	TRBV6-5	CASTRSVLNTGELFF	TGTGCCAGCACCCGTAGCGTCCTGAACACCGGGGAGCTGTTTTTT
-	TRBJ1-1	once	14	TRBV7-9	CASSPNLGNTEAFF	TGTGCCAGCAGCCCAAATTTGGGGAACACTGAAGCTTTCTTT
TRBD1	TRBJ1-3	-	18	TRBV5-8	CASSLDRGRRRAGNTIYF	TGTGCCAGCAGCTTGGACAGGGGAAGAAGGCGGGCTGGAAACACCATATATTTT
-	TRBJ1-1	-	15	TRBV28	CASSPPFTLNTEAFF	TGTGCCAGCAGTCCCCCCTTCACTCTGAACACTGAAGCTTTCTTT
TRBD2	TRBJ2-1	once	14	TRBV28	CATSGSLREDEQFF	TGTGCCACAAGCGGGAGTCTACGTGAAGATGAGCAGTTCTTC
-	TRBJ1-1	-	15	TRBV5-1	CASTNNQGEGTEAFF	TGCGCCAGCACCAATAACCAGGGCGAAGGCACTGAAGCTTTCTTT
-	TRBJ2-2	-	13	TRBV5-1	CASRVAENGELFF	TGCGCCAGCAGGGTAGCGGAGAACGGGGAGCTGTTTTTT
-	TRBJ2-3	-	10	TRBV20-1	CSARGPAQYF	TGCAGTGCTAGAGGACCTGCGCAGTATTTT
TRBD2	TRBJ2-1	-	19	TRBV18	CASSPGLAGGVVAIDEQFF	TGTGCCAGCTCACCGGGACTAGCGGGAGGGGTTGTTGCTATCGATGAGCAGTTCTTC
-	TRBJ2-5	-	14	TRBV11-3	CASSRAFPGETQYF	TGTGCCAGCAGCCGCGCATTTCCTGGAGAGACCCAGTACTTC
-	TRBJ1-1	-	13	TRBV6-4	CASSGGDNTEAFF	TGTGCCAGCAGTGGGGGGGATAACACTGAAGCTTTCTTT
TRBD2	TRBJ2-1	-	15	TRBV5-1	CASSLNGAGGDEQFF	TGCGCCAGCAGCTTGAACGGGGCGGGAGGGGATGAGCAGTTCTTC
-	TRBJ2-1	-	11	TRBV28	CASSSQSEQFF	TGTGCCAGCAGTTCGCAGTCCGAGCAGTTCTTC
-	TRBJ1-1	once	14	TRBV7-3	CASSLTGGNTEAFF	TGTGCCAGCAGCTTAACAGGCGGGAACACTGAAGCTTTCTTT
-	TRBJ2-7	-	12	TRBV5-4	CASKAGGGEQYF	TGTGCCAGCAAAGCTGGTGGGGGGGAGCAGTACTTC
TRBD2	TRBJ2-5	-	16	TRBV18	CASSPLLAGEQETQYF	TGTGCCAGCTCACCACTGTTAGCGGGAGAACAAGAGACCCAGTACTTC
TRBD2	TRBJ2-1	-	15	TRBV6-6	CASTRGLAGYNEQFF	TGTGCCAGCACCAGGGGACTAGCGGGATACAATGAGCAGTTCTTC
-	TRBJ2-4	-	15	TRBV21-1	CASSKVGQRWDIQYF	TGTGCCAGCAGCAAAGTCGGACAGCGCTGGGACATTCAGTACTTC
TRBD2	TRBJ2-3	-	16	TRBV15	CATSDSWTRKKGTQYF	TGTGCCACCAGCGATTCGTGGACTAGAAAAAAGGGTACGCAGTATTTT
TRBD2	TRBJ2-2	-	15	TRBV19	CAIAPGTRSTGELFF	TGTGCCATAGCGCCCGGGACTAGATCCACCGGGGAGCTGTTTTTT